This entry lists 9 T cell receptor beta chains sequenced from one sample in a study of shared clonotypes between healthy human individuals. Method: immunoSEQ multiplex PCR; TCRdb's copy keeps in-frame clones and lacks some. The profile covers 950,000 to 1,100,000 clones, with roughly 75% appearing a single time and roughly 1.5% taken by the ten largest. The sequencing input was memory CD4+ T cells sorted from blood. Subset in this sample: CD45RA-negative fraction. The source of these receptors is a man in his late teens or twenties in good health.

The genes are TRBV11-2 and TRBJ1-1, with 7 bases identical to TRBD1. After removal of 2 bases from V and 1 base from J, the junction contained 1 base not matched to a gene. Germline V gene data show CDR1 as SGHAT and CDR2 as FQNNGV. The CDR3 extends over 14 amino acids. The CDR3 bases are TGTGCCAGCAGCTTAAACAGGGGGAACACTGAAGCTTTCTTT. Its translation is CASSLNRGNTEAFF.

The rearrangement joins TRBV5-1 to TRBJ2-5, with 7 bases that match TRBD2. The J call is doubtful: the DNA matches TRBJ2-7 better. The CDR3 runs to 15 residues. Per germline, CDR1 SGHRS and CDR2 YFSETQ. As DNA, the CDR3 is TGCGCCAGCAGCTTGGCCGGGGGGACCCACTACGAGCAGTACTTC. It encodes CASSLAGGTHYEQYF.

The chain couples TRBV7-9 to TRBJ2-7; 7 bases agree with TRBD1. The V gene end was trimmed by 4 bases and the J gene end by 3 bases; junction bases not matched to a gene: 6. CDR3 length equals 14 residues. Germline CDR1 SEHNR, CDR2 FQNEAQ (reference sequence). CDR3 sequence (DNA): TGTGCCAGCAGCTCGACAGGGCCTCACTACGAGCAGTACTTC. Amino acids: CASSSTGPHYEQYF.

Comment on this clone: Within the sample, other DNA sequences also encode this same CDR3. V gene TRBV5-4 combines with J gene TRBJ1-4; no clear D gene. Germline values: CDR1 SGHNT, CDR2 YYREEE (reference sequence). There are 15 residues in the CDR3. Trimming removed 2 bases at V and 0 bases at J, with 8 bases between. The CDR3: CASSFDRATNEKLFF. The CDR3 DNA sequence: TGTGCCAGCAGCTTCGATCGAGCAACTAATGAAAAACTGTTTTTT. Full variable domain (outside the CDR3, taken from reference TRBV5-4 and TRBJ1-4): ETGVTQSPTHLIKTRGQQVTLRCSSQSGHNTVSWYQQALGQGPQFIFQYYREEENGRGNFPPRFSGLQFPNYSSELNVNALELDDSALYLCASSFDRATNEKLFFGSGTQLSVL.

The chain has TRBV5-6 and TRBJ2-7, with no clear D. The CDR3 runs 17 residues. The germline V gene has CDR1 SGHDT and CDR2 YYEEEE. Trimming took 0 bases from V and 3 from J, leaving 19 bases between them. The DNA of the CDR3 is TGTGCCAGCAGCTTGGTAGTCCGATGGGTCAAGAACTACGAGCAGTACTTC. Translated, it gives CASSLVVRWVKNYEQYF.

With regard to this clone: Different DNA sequences within this sample yield the same CDR3. This chain uses TRBV30 with TRBJ1-5, with TRBD1 matching 9 bases. The CDR3 is 14 residues long. Germline values: CDR1 GTSNPN, CDR2 SVGIG (reference sequence). J was trimmed by 6 bases and V by 0 bases; bases with no gene match: 3. CDR3 in amino acids: CAWSVGQGGQPQHF. CDR3 DNA sequence: TGTGCCTGGAGTGTGGGACAGGGAGGTCAGCCCCAGCATTTT. Based on the CDR3 plus reference TRBV30 and TRBJ1-5, the full variable domain is SQTIHQWPATLVQPVGSPLSLECTVEGTSNPNLYWYRQAAGRGLQLLFYSVGIGQISSEVPQNLSASRPQDRQFILSSKKLLLSDSGFYLCAWSVGQGGQPQHFGDGTRLSIL.

The sample holds a few counts of this clone. The chain uses TRBV27 and TRBJ1-1; the match to TRBD1 covers 7 bases. Germline CDR1 MNHEY, CDR2 SMNVEV (reference sequence). V trimming: 1 base; J trimming: 4 bases; junction bases outside the gene matches: 3. This CDR3 has 14 residues. CDR3 loop: CASSLFRGGTEAFF. The CDR3 bases are TGTGCCAGCAGTTTATTCAGGGGGGGCACTGAAGCTTTCTTT.

The rearrangement uses TRBV28 and TRBJ1-1; D perhaps matches TRBD1 (5 bases). Trimming shortened V by 7 bases and J by 6 bases, and 18 bases separated the two germline ends. This CDR3 has 14 amino acids. Germline V CDR1 and CDR2: MDHEN, SYDVKM. DNA for the CDR3: TGTGCCAGCACCGCTTGGAAGGGGACCTCTGAAGCTTTCTTT. This encodes CASTAWKGTSEAFF.

The rearrangement joins TRBV7-9 to TRBJ1-3; 7 nucleotides align to TRBD1. CDR3 size: 15 residues. CDR1 SEHNR and CDR2 FQNEAQ come from the germline V gene (reference sequence). The V gene end was trimmed by 6 bases and the J gene end by 3 bases; junction bases not matched to a gene: 8. The CDR3 sequence: CASSRDRVSGNTIYF. DNA of the CDR3: TGTGCCAGCAGTCGCGACAGGGTTAGTGGAAACACCATATATTTT.